Shown below are 8 T cell receptor beta chains from a single sample sequenced in a study of early stage breast cancer tumors. Using immunoSEQ multiplex PCR, the repertoire was profiled, and TCRdb retains in-frame clones only, with some absent. Of about 36,000 clones listed, approximately 74% are singletons. The source material was blood. The receptors originated from a person in their sixties with breast cancer.

The chain employs TRBV20-1 and TRBJ2-7; D unresolved. Trimming removed 8 bases from V and 6 bases from J, with 8 bases in between. This CDR3 has 9 residues. The germline CDR1 and CDR2 sequences are DFQATT and SNEGSKA (reference sequence). The CDR3 DNA sequence: TGCAGTCAATGTTGCGAGCAGTACTTC. This sequence encodes CSQCCEQYF.

V and J are TRBV10-3 and TRBJ1-5; tentatively, D is TRBD1 (5 bases). The CDR3 is 15 residues long. V was shortened by 9 bases and J by 0 bases, with 15 bases between the two germline ends. From germline, CDR1 is ENHRY and CDR2 SYGVKD. The CDR3 sequence is CAISDQRGSNQPQHF. The CDR3 nucleotides read TGTGCCATTTCTGATCAGAGGGGTAGCAATCAGCCCCAGCATTTT.

V usage is TRBV30 and J usage is TRBJ1-2; TRBD1 matches at 12 bases. Germline V gives CDR1 GTSNPN, CDR2 SVGIG (reference sequence). Trimming cost V 7 bases and J 6 bases; bases outside gene matches: 12. This CDR3 spans 15 amino acids. CDR3 loop: CAYPGQGAFFDGYTF. As DNA, the CDR3 is TGTGCCTACCCGGGACAGGGGGCCTTCTTCGATGGCTACACCTTC.

The chain links TRBV28 to TRBJ2-6; no firm D call. Trimming removed 2 bases from V and 2 bases from J, with 13 bases in between. CDR1 MDHEN and CDR2 SYDVKM come from the germline V gene. The CDR3 runs 17 residues. CDR3 nucleotide sequence: TGTGCCAGCAGTTTAAAGGGTATCAGAACTGGGGCCAACGTCCTGACTTTC. Its translation is CASSLKGIRTGANVLTF.

This sequence joins TRBV5-1 and TRBJ1-1; D not resolved. This CDR3 comprises 13 residues. The germline gives CDR1 SGHRS, CDR2 YFSETQ. Trimming pared 0 bases from V and 3 bases from J, leaving 6 bases between. The CDR3 here is CASSLERDTEAFF. DNA for the CDR3: TGCGCCAGCAGCTTGGAGCGGGACACTGAAGCTTTCTTT. The full variable domain, with the rest looked up from reference TRBV5-1 and TRBJ1-1, is KAGVTQTPRYLIKTRGQQVTLSCSPISGHRSVSWYQQTPGQGLQFLFEYFSETQRNKGNFPGRFSGRQFSNSRSEMNVSTLELGDSALYLCASSLERDTEAFFGQGTRLTVV.

This chain joins TRBV5-4 and TRBJ2-7; D might be TRBD2 (7 bases). V shed 1 base and J shed 1 base, with 18 bases lying between them. The CDR3 runs to 17 residues. The germline CDR1 and CDR2 sequences are SGHNT and YYREEE (reference sequence). The CDR3 protein is CASSLWGGGIPSYEQYF. In nucleotides, the CDR3 is TGTGCCAGCAGCTTGTGGGGGGGCGGTATCCCTTCCTACGAGCAGTACTTC.

The chain recombines TRBV12-5 with TRBJ2-3; the D is unclear. The V gene lost 3 bases and the J gene lost 2 bases, with 9 bases spanning the gap. CDR1 LGHNT and CDR2 FRNRAP come from the germline V gene. The CDR3 is 14 residues long. The CDR3 protein is CASGFGENTDTQYF. Here the CDR3 DNA reads TGTGCTAGTGGTTTTGGCGAAAACACAGATACGCAGTATTTT.

In its sample, this clone was seen a few times. The rearrangement links TRBV7-9 to TRBJ1-6; D is ambiguous. The germline V gene encodes CDR1 SEHNR and CDR2 FQNEAQ (reference sequence). V lost 5 bases to trimming and J lost 3 bases, with 8 bases between them. The CDR3 length is 14 residues. This chain's CDR3 is CASSLSSYNSPLHF. In DNA form, the CDR3 reads TGTGCCAGCAGCCTTTCGAGCTATAATTCACCCCTCCACTTT.